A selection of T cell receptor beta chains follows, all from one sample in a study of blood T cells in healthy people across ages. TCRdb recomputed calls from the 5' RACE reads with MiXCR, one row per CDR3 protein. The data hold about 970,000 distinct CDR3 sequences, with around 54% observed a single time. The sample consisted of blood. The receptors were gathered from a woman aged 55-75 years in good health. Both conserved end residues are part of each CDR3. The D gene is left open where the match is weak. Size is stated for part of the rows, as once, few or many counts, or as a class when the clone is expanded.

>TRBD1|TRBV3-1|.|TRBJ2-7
TGTGCCAGCAGCCGACAACTATCTCCCGGGACAGGGAGACCAGGGTGGGGTTACGAGCAGTACTTC
CASSRQLSPGTGRPGWGYEQYF
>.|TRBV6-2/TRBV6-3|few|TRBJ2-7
TGTGCCAGCAGTTACAGCTATGGCGAGCAGTACTTC
CASSYSYGEQYF
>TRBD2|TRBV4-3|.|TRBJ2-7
TGCGCCAGCAGCCCTCGACTAGCGGGACCGGACTACGAGCAGTACTTC
CASSPRLAGPDYEQYF
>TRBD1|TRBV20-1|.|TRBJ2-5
TGCAGTGCTCCCCTGGTGGACAGGGATAAGACCCAGTACTTC
CSAPLVDRDKTQYF
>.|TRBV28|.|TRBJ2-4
TGTGCCAGCAGTTTCCTAAGGAGGGCCGTGAACATTCAGTACTTC
CASSFLRRAVNIQYF
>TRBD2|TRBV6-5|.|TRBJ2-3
TGTGCCAGCAGTCACCAATCTAGCGGGAACACAGATACGCAGTATTTT
CASSHQSSGNTDTQYF
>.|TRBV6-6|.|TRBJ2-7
TGTGCCAGCAGTTACTCGCAAGGGGCAACCTACGAGCAGTACTTC
CASSYSQGATYEQYF
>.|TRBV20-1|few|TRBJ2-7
TGCAGTGCTACGCCTCCGACCCCCTTGGGCCACGAGCAGTACTTC
CSATPPTPLGHEQYF
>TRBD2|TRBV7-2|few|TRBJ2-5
TGTGCCAGCAGCGCTAACTTACTAGCGGGAGTTGAAGAGACCCAGTACTTC
CASSANLLAGVEETQYF
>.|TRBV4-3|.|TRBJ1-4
TGCGCCAGCAGCCAAGTTGGGAGCCCAAGACTGTTTTTT
CASSQVGSPRLFF
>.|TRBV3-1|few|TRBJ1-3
TGTGCCAGCAGCCAAGATTTCTCGGGAGGAAACACCATATATTTT
CASSQDFSGGNTIYF
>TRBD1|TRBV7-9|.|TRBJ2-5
TGTGCCAGCAGCCCCGGACAGGGAAGTCGAGAGACCCAGTACTTC
CASSPGQGSRETQYF
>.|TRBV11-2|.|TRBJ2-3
TGTGCCAGCAGCTTACGAGGGCTTAGCGATACGCAGTATTTT
CASSLRGLSDTQYF
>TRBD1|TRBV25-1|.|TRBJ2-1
TGTGCCAGCAGCCAAGGGACAGGGGGAATCACTGAGCAGTTCTTC
CASSQGTGGITEQFF
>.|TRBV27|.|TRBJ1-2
TGTGCCAGCAGTTTAAAGTCTTACGGGAGTGCCTACACCTTC
CASSLKSYGSAYTF
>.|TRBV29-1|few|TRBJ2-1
TGCAGCGCCCCTGGGCTAGCCATATACAATGAGCAGTTCTTC
CSAPGLAIYNEQFF
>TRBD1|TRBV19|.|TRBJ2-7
TGTGCCAGTGGCAGGGGGCGAGACTACGAGCAGTACTTC
CASGRGRDYEQYF
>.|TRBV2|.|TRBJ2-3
TGTGCCAGCAGTGAACCGGGAGAAGGTGCAGATACGCAGTATTTT
CASSEPGEGADTQYF
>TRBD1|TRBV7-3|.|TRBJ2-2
TGTGCCAGCAGCTTAAACAGGGGATGGGCCGGGGAGCTGTTTTTT
CASSLNRGWAGELFF
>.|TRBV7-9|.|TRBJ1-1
TGTGCCAGCAGCCAAAAAAACAGGGAGACTGAAGCTTTCTTT
CASSQKNRETEAFF
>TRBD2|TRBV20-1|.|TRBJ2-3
TGCAGTGCTGATACTAGCGGGAGATCAGATACGCAGTATTTT
CSADTSGRSDTQYF
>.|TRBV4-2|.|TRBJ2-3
TGTGCCAGCAGCCAAGGGTATCGACTGGGAAGCACAGATACGCAGTATTTT
CASSQGYRLGSTDTQYF
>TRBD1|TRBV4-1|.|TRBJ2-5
TGCGCCAGCAGCCAGACCGGGACAGGCGTAGAGACCCAGTACTTC
CASSQTGTGVETQYF
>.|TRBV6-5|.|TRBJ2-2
TGTGCCAGCAGTTACTCGAGGGCTCAGAACACCGGGGAGCTGTTTTTT
CASSYSRAQNTGELFF
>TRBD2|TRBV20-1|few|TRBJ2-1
TGCAGTGCGATCACTAGCGGGAGATTGGGTGAGCAGTTCTTC
CSAITSGRLGEQFF
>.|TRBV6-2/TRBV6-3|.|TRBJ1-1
TGTGCCAGCAGTTATCACAGTGAAGCTTTCTTT
CASSYHSEAFF
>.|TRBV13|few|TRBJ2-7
TGTGCCAGCACTCTCCTCGGGGACAATGAGCAGTACTTC
CASTLLGDNEQYF
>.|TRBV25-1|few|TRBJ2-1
TGTGCCAGCAGATTGACGGGAGAATCGCGGGAGCAGTTCTTC
CASRLTGESREQFF
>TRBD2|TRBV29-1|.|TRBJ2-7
TGCAGCGTTAGGGGACTAGCGGGGGTTACCGGAAACGAGCAGTACTTC
CSVRGLAGVTGNEQYF
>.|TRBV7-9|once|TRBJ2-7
TGTGCCAGCAGCTTGGGTCAGACCGAACCCTACGAGCAGTACTTC
CASSLGQTEPYEQYF
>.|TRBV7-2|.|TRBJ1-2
TGTGCCAGCAGCGCTGTCTCCGTAGTAGGAGGCTACACCTTC
CASSAVSVVGGYTF
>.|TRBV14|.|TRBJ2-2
TGTGCCGGCAGCCCCTTCAGGGCCGTCACCGGGGAGCTGTTTTTT
CAGSPFRAVTGELFF
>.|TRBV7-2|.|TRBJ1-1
TGTGCCAGCAGCCCACTTAAGACAGAGAAAGGACTAGTTAACACTGAAGCTTTCTTT
CASSPLKTEKGLVNTEAFF
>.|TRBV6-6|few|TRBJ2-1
TGTGCCAGCAGTTACAAGACAGTTGCGTCCTACAATGAGCAGTTCTTC
CASSYKTVASYNEQFF
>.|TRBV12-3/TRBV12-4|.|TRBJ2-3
TGTGCCAGCAGTTTAAGAGGTCGGTTCACAGATACGCAGTATTTT
CASSLRGRFTDTQYF
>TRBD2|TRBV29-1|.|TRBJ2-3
TGCAGCGTTGAAGATGCGGCTAGCGGGAGTGTAAGGGAGCACACAGATACGCAGTATTTT
CSVEDAASGSVREHTDTQYF
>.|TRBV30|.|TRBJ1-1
TGTGCCTGGAATCGGGGGCAGAACACTGAAGCTTTCTTT
CAWNRGQNTEAFF
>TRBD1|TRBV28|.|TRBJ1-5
TGTGCCAGCAGTTTATCCTTCGACAGGGGGGATCAGCCCCAGCATTTT
CASSLSFDRGDQPQHF
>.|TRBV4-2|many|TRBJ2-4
TGTGCCAGCAGCCAAGAACCCATGTTTTCGAGTGAGACCAAAAACATTCAGTACTTC
CASSQEPMFSSETKNIQYF
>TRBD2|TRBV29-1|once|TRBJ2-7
TGCAGCGCAGAGTTCGCGGGAGCCTACAATGAGCAGTACTTC
CSAEFAGAYNEQYF
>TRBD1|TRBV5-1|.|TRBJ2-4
TGCGCCAGCAGCTTGTCCGGGACAGGGGTTGACATTCAGTACTTC
CASSLSGTGVDIQYF
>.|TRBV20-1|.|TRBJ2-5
TGCAGTGGGACTGTGCAAGAGACCCAGTACTTC
CSGTVQETQYF
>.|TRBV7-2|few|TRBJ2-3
TGTGCCAGCAGCTTAGCGGGGGCAGGGGGCACAGATACGCAGTATTTT
CASSLAGAGGTDTQYF
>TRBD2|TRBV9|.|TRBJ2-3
TGTGCCAGCAGCCAACTAGCGGGAGCGTACGATACGCAGTATTTT
CASSQLAGAYDTQYF
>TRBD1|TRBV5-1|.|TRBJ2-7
TGCGCCAGCACTAAGACAGGGGCGCCCTACGAGCAGTACTTC
CASTKTGAPYEQYF